The rows below give T cell receptor beta chains drawn from one sample of a study of blood T cell repertoires in COVID-19. Here immunoSEQ multiplex PCR was the method, and the copy in TCRdb shows in-frame clones only, minus some. This sample has 150,000 or so clones; 80% to 90% occur once, and the top ten carry 7% to 10%. The sequencing sample was made of peripheral blood. The receptors shown here come from a human donor with acute or convalescent COVID-19. The donor label of this sample is uncertain. The CDR3 runs from the conserved cysteine through the conserved F or W. A D gene is named only where the DNA matches it firmly. Rows give clone size only sometimes, using once, few, many, or a class for an expanded clone.

cdr3_aa cdr3_nt j_call v_call clone_size d_call
CASSSGTGLNYGYTF TGTGCCAGTAGTAGCGGGACAGGCTTAAACTATGGCTACACCTTC TRBJ1-2 TRBV19 NA TRBD1
CASSLSRGTGVHAYEQYF TGTGCCAGCAGTTTATCGAGGGGGACAGGGGTGCATGCCTACGAGCAGTACTTC TRBJ2-7 TRBV27 NA TRBD1
CAASGGLGSYNEQFF TGTGCCGCTAGCGGAGGTTTGGGCTCCTACAATGAGCAGTTCTTC TRBJ2-1 TRBV5-4 NA TRBD2
CASSHALGQLNTEAFF TGTGCCAGCAGCCATGCGCTGGGACAGCTGAACACTGAAGCTTTCTTT TRBJ1-1 TRBV3-1/TRBV3-2 NA TRBD1
CASSLLADTDTQYF TGTGCCAGCAGTTTACTGGCGGACACAGATACGCAGTATTTT TRBJ2-3 TRBV27 NA NA
CASSPGTSGGTGELFF TGCGCCAGCAGCCCAGGGACTAGCGGGGGAACCGGGGAGCTGTTTTTT TRBJ2-2 TRBV5-1 NA TRBD2
CASSVQGGYGYTF TGTGCCAGCAGCGTCCAGGGAGGGTATGGCTACACCTTC TRBJ1-2 TRBV13 NA NA
CASSPWRAMANVLTF TGTGCCAGCTCACCGTGGAGGGCCATGGCCAACGTCCTGACTTTC TRBJ2-6 TRBV18 NA NA
CASSLTFQGTGELFF TGTGCCAGCAGCTTAACCTTTCAGGGGACCGGGGAGCTGTTTTTT TRBJ2-2 TRBV7-6 few NA
CASRLTVNSPLHF TGTGCCAGCAGATTGACAGTCAATTCACCCCTCCACTTT TRBJ1-6 TRBV12-3/TRBV12-4 once NA
CASSQPGGFNAFF TGTGCCAGCAGCCAGCCAGGGGGGTTTAACGCTTTCTTT TRBJ1-1 TRBV3-1/TRBV3-2 once TRBD1
CASSQDGGDQPQHF TGCGCCAGCAGCCAAGATGGCGGGGATCAGCCCCAGCATTTT TRBJ1-5 TRBV4-1 NA NA
CASSEGQGRNQPQHF TGCGCCAGCAGCGAGGGACAGGGGCGCAATCAGCCCCAGCATTTT TRBJ1-5 TRBV5-1 NA TRBD1
CASSSTGGSSGNTIYF TGTGCCAGTAGTTCGACAGGGGGAAGCTCTGGAAACACCATATATTTT TRBJ1-3 TRBV19 many TRBD1
CASLLGRDQPQHF TGTGCCAGCCTTTTAGGGAGGGATCAGCCCCAGCATTTT TRBJ1-5 TRBV5-7 NA NA
CASRPATFSYEQYF TGTGCCAGCAGGCCCGCGACATTCTCCTACGAGCAGTACTTC TRBJ2-7 TRBV27 few NA
CASSLSGINTGELFF TGTGCCAGCAGCCTCTCAGGGATCAACACCGGGGAGCTGTTTTTT TRBJ2-2 TRBV5-4 NA NA
CASSLEGAANQPQHF TGCGCCAGCAGCTTGGAGGGAGCCGCGAATCAGCCCCAGCATTTT TRBJ1-5 TRBV5-1 NA NA
CASSLNRDTEAFF TGTGCCAGCTCCTTGAACAGGGACACTGAAGCTTTCTTT TRBJ1-1 TRBV18 NA NA
CASSQVFIGTTNEKLFF TGTGCCAGCAGCCAAGTATTCATTGGCACAACTAATGAAAAACTGTTTTTT TRBJ1-4 TRBV14 NA NA
CASSLQAGFTEAFF TGTGCCAGCAGTTTACAGGCAGGGTTCACTGAAGCTTTCTTT TRBJ1-1 TRBV27 NA NA
CASSQLEGGGAYNEQFF TGCGCCAGCAGCCAACTCGAGGGCGGGGGGGCTTACAATGAGCAGTTCTTC TRBJ2-1 TRBV4-1 few TRBD2
CASSRDTTSTDTQYF TGTGCCAGCAGCCGGGACACCACTAGCACAGATACGCAGTATTTT TRBJ2-3 TRBV7-6 once NA
CSVGGGDLGRNEQFF TGCAGCGTCGGCGGCGGGGATTTAGGTAGGAATGAGCAGTTCTTC TRBJ2-1 TRBV29-1 NA NA
CASSVRNGGQGNYGYTF TGTGCCAGCAGTGTCCGGAATGGGGGACAGGGGAACTATGGCTACACCTTC TRBJ1-2 TRBV6-1 NA TRBD1
CATSDPEKFTGELFF TGTGCCACCAGTGACCCCGAGAAGTTCACCGGGGAGCTGTTTTTT TRBJ2-2 TRBV24-1 NA NA
CAWSGGDRNQPQHF TGTGCCTGGAGTGGCGGGGATCGGAATCAGCCCCAGCATTTT TRBJ1-5 TRBV30 few NA
CASRGDLNTEAFF TGTGCCAGCAGGGGGGACTTGAACACTGAAGCTTTCTTT TRBJ1-1 TRBV6-5 NA NA
CASSYLQGMMETQYF TGTGCCAGCAGTTACCTACAGGGGATGATGGAGACCCAGTACTTC TRBJ2-5 TRBV6-5 NA TRBD1
CASRSDSLAKNIQYF TGTGCCAGTAGGAGTGACAGTCTAGCCAAAAACATTCAGTACTTC TRBJ2-4 TRBV19 NA NA
CASSLTGGRWDTQYF TGTGCCAGCAGCTTAACGGGGGGGCGTTGGGATACGCAGTATTTT TRBJ2-3 TRBV11-2 NA TRBD2
CAISEWGQADSYTF TGTGCCATCAGTGAGTGGGGACAGGCTGATAGCTACACCTTC TRBJ1-2 TRBV10-3 NA TRBD1
CASRFYSTEAFF TGTGCCAGCAGGTTCTATAGCACTGAAGCTTTCTTT TRBJ1-1 TRBV2 NA NA
CASSLELISGNTIYF TGTGCCAGCAGCTTAGAGTTAATCTCTGGAAACACCATATATTTT TRBJ1-3 TRBV11-2 once NA
CASSQVAGTGGHEQFF TGCGCCAGCAGCCAAGTAGCTGGGACAGGGGGTCATGAGCAGTTCTTC TRBJ2-1 TRBV4-1 NA TRBD1
CASSLGGRGDTGELFF TGTGCCAGCAGCTTGGGGGGCAGGGGGGACACCGGGGAGCTGTTTTTT TRBJ2-2 TRBV5-4 NA NA
CASSFDRVNYGYTF TGTGCCAGCAGTTTTGACAGGGTAAACTATGGCTACACCTTC TRBJ1-2 TRBV2 NA TRBD1
CASRTTGEKLFF TGTGCCAGCAGGACGACAGGGGAAAAACTGTTTTTT TRBJ1-4 TRBV27 NA TRBD1
CASSPTGSTDTQYF TGCGCCAGCAGCCCGACAGGGAGCACAGATACGCAGTATTTT TRBJ2-3 TRBV5-1 once TRBD1
CAWSVGGGRRNTEAFF TGTGCCTGGAGTGTAGGAGGCGGCAGGCGGAACACTGAAGCTTTCTTT TRBJ1-1 TRBV30 NA NA
CVSSLTGDPLLTGELFF TGTGTCAGCAGCTTGACAGGGGACCCCCTACTCACCGGGGAGCTGTTTTTT TRBJ2-2 TRBV11-2 NA TRBD1
CAWSVRGTYGYTF TGTGCCTGGAGTGTACGAGGCACCTATGGCTACACCTTC TRBJ1-2 TRBV30 few NA